This T cell receptor (beta chain) was recovered during a study of cytotoxic CD8 clonotypes in ibrutinib-treated CLL. Germline V CDR1 and CDR2: SGDLS, YYNGEE. The CDR3 contains 15 residues. J gave up 6 bases and V 0 bases, and 7 bases lay outside the gene matches. This clone was recorded a few times. Antigen unknown. Study outcomes and limitations: With treatment, public clonotypes, which were uncommon, either contracted or remained stable.

TCRdb's copy holds only in-frame clones and misses some; the assay was immunoSEQ multiplex PCR. The sample carries about 50,000 clones, 57% recorded once. The source material was PBMCs, sampled after 24 months of ibrutinib treatment. This receptor was obtained from a human donor with chronic lymphocytic leukemia. The chain links TRBV9 to TRBJ2-7; 9 bases match TRBD2. The CDR3: CASSVGVAGAGEQYF. The CDR3 DNA reads as TGTGCCAGCAGCGTAGGAGTAGCGGGGGCGGGCGAGCAGTACTTC.